These T cell receptor beta chains were read from a single sample in a study of response to subunit inactivated influenza vaccine. TCRdb ran MiXCR on the RT-PCR reads and lists one entry per CDR3 protein. The sample yields over 400,000 distinct CDR3 sequences, roughly 13% seen once. Material: PBMCs from blood, obtained 45 days after vaccination. The receptors here all came from a man aged 50-60 years who received an inactivated influenza vaccine. CDR3s include the opening cysteine and the closing phenylalanine or tryptophan. D genes are given only for firm matches. The listing skips clone size in some rows; elsewhere it reads once, few, many or a size class.

cdr3_aa cdr3_nt clone_size j_call cdr3_length d_call v_call
CASSNPNPVVEQFF TGCGCCAGCAGCAACCCGAATCCAGTCGTTGAGCAGTTCTTC few TRBJ2-1 14 - TRBV5-1
CASSLSLLAGGLETQYF TGTGCCAGCAGTTTATCCCTCCTAGCGGGAGGGTTAGAGACCCAGTACTTC few TRBJ2-5 17 TRBD2 TRBV28
CASSLSFPQGALNQPQHF TGTGCCAGCAGTTTATCGTTCCCGCAGGGGGCCCTCAATCAGCCCCAGCATTTT - TRBJ1-5 18 TRBD1 TRBV27
CASSWGQGVGTGELFF TGTGCCAGCAGCTGGGGACAGGGGGTAGGAACCGGGGAGCTGTTTTTT - TRBJ2-2 16 TRBD1 TRBV5-5
CASSRILAGDRETQYF TGTGCCAGCAGCCGAATCCTAGCGGGAGATAGGGAGACCCAGTACTTC few TRBJ2-5 16 TRBD2 TRBV6-1
CASSLDSDRGNAEAFF TGCGCCAGCAGCCTAGACTCGGACAGGGGGAACGCTGAAGCTTTCTTT few TRBJ1-1 16 TRBD1 TRBV4-3
CAISVSGTGNTGELFF TGTGCCATCAGTGTCTCTGGGACAGGGAACACCGGGGAGCTGTTTTTT few TRBJ2-2 16 TRBD1 TRBV10-3
CASSRPMGEQYF TGTGCCAGCAGTCGCCCGATGGGCGAGCAGTACTTC few TRBJ2-7 12 - TRBV12-3/TRBV12-4
CASRPLTASHEQFF TGTGCCAGCAGGCCCCTCACAGCGTCCCATGAGCAGTTCTTC few TRBJ2-1 14 - TRBV6-1
CASSYPGQLTGELFF TGTGCCAGCAGCTATCCGGGACAGCTTACCGGGGAGCTGTTTTTT - TRBJ2-2 15 TRBD1 TRBV5-4
CASSPGIRSNTGELFF TGTGCCAGCAGCCCGGGTATTAGGAGTAACACCGGGGAGCTGTTTTTT - TRBJ2-2 16 - TRBV12-3/TRBV12-4
CSTRDGEQFF TGCAGCACCCGCGACGGTGAGCAGTTCTTC few TRBJ2-1 10 - TRBV29-1
CASRLTSFGDTQYF TGTGCCAGCAGACTGACTAGTTTCGGAGATACGCAGTATTTT few TRBJ2-3 14 - TRBV7-2
CASSQALTGAGNTIYF TGCGCCAGCAGCCAAGCCCTCACAGGGGCCGGAAACACCATATATTTT few TRBJ1-3 16 TRBD1 TRBV4-3
CASTRLQGSSYEQYF TGTGCCAGCACCAGATTACAGGGGAGCTCCTACGAGCAGTACTTC many TRBJ2-7 15 TRBD1 TRBV6-1
CASSFSSGDNTGELFF TGCGCCAGCAGCTTTTCTAGCGGGGATAACACCGGGGAGCTGTTTTTT - TRBJ2-2 16 TRBD2 TRBV5-1
CASSFTEMNTEAFF TGCGCCAGCAGCTTTACGGAGATGAACACTGAAGCTTTCTTT - TRBJ1-1 14 - TRBV5-1
CASSDGPGGYEQYF TGTGCCAGCAGTGACGGGCCAGGGGGGTACGAGCAGTACTTC few TRBJ2-7 14 - TRBV6-1
CASSPWTSYTDTQYF TGCGCCAGCAGCCCTTGGACATCTTACACAGATACGCAGTATTTT - TRBJ2-3 15 - TRBV5-1
CASTIPRGGRTEAFF TGTGCCAGCACCATACCTCGCGGGGGTCGGACTGAAGCTTTCTTT many TRBJ1-1 15 - TRBV28
CASSRNIMNTEAFF TGCGCCAGCAGCCGCAATATCATGAACACTGAAGCTTTCTTT - TRBJ1-1 14 - TRBV4-3
CASRTSGAYNEQFF TGTGCCAGCAGAACAAGCGGGGCCTACAATGAGCAGTTCTTC - TRBJ2-1 14 TRBD2 TRBV12-3/TRBV12-4
CASSLGLGGRPDTQYF TGTGCCAGCAGCTTAGGCCTGGGCGGGAGGCCAGATACGCAGTATTTT - TRBJ2-3 16 TRBD2 TRBV13
CASRRTSVNEQFF TGTGCCAGCAGGAGGACTAGCGTAAATGAGCAGTTCTTC - TRBJ2-1 13 TRBD2 TRBV28
CSATPRAYNEQFF TGCAGTGCCACACCGCGCGCCTACAATGAGCAGTTCTTC few TRBJ2-1 13 - TRBV20-1
CATSRELAGMETQYF TGTGCCACCAGCAGAGAGCTAGCGGGGATGGAGACCCAGTACTTC - TRBJ2-5 15 TRBD2 TRBV15
CASSRTSSTDTQYF TGTGCCAGCAGCCGGACGTCTAGCACAGATACGCAGTATTTT many TRBJ2-3 14 - TRBV7-2
CASSSVTEAFF TGTGCCAGCAGCTCAGTAACTGAAGCTTTCTTT few TRBJ1-1 11 - TRBV7-9